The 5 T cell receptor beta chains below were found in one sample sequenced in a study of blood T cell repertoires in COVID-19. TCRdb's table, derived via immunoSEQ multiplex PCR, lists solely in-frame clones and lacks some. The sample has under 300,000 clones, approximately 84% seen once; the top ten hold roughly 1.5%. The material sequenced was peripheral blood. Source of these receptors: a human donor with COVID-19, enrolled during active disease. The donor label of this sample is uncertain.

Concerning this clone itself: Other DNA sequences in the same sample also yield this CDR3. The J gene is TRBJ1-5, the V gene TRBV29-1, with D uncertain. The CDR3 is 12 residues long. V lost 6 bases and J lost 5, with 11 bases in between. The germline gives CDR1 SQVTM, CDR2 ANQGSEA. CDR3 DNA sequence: TGCAGCGTCCGGGAACTAGATCAGCCCCAGCATTTT. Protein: CSVRELDQPQHF.

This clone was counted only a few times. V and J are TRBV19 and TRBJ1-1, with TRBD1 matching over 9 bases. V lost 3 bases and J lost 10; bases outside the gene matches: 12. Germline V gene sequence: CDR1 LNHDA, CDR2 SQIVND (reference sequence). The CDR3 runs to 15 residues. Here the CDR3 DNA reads TGTGCCAGTAGTATCTTGAGGACAGGGGCGAAGGGAGCTTTCTTT. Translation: CASSILRTGAKGAFF.

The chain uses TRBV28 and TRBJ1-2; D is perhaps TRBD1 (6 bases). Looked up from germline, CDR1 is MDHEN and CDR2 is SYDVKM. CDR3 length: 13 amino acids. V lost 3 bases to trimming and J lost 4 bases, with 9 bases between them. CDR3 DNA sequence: TGTGCCAGCAGTTTGGACAGCTTCTATGGCTACACCTTC. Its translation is CASSLDSFYGYTF.

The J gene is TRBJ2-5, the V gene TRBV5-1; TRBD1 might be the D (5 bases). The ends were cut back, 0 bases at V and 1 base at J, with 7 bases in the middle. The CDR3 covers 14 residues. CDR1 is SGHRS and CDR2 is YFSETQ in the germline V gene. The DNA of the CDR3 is TGCGCCAGCAGCTTGGTGCAGGGCCAAGAGACCCAGTACTTC. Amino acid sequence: CASSLVQGQETQYF.

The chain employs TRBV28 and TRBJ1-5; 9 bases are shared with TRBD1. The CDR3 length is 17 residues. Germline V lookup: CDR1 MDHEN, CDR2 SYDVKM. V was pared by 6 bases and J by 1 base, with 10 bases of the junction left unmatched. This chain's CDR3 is CASRLGDRVRSNQPQHF. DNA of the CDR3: TGTGCCAGCAGGTTAGGGGACAGGGTTAGAAGCAATCAGCCCCAGCATTTT.